The 30 T cell receptor beta chains below come from one sample, sequenced in a study of T cell clonality in common variable immunodeficiency. Assay used: immunoSEQ multiplex PCR; TCRdb lists only in-frame clones, some missing. Observed in the sample are around 47,000 clones, none of them singletons. Sequences were obtained from peripheral blood mononuclear cells. Receptors were obtained from a person aged 18 to 75 in good health.

The sample holds many counts of this clone. Read sequence stops 3 residues before the CDR3 end, and the germline J gene provides the missing end. The chain carries TRBV20-1 and TRBJ1-5; perhaps TRBD1 as D (6 bases). This CDR3 region has 15 residues. Germline-derived CDR1 and CDR2 are DFQATT and SNEGSKA (reference sequence). V lost 1 base and J lost 1, with 11 bases in between. CDR3 DNA (partial): TGCAGTGCTAGAGGACAGGCGGGAAGCAATCAGCCC. Translated: CSARGQAGSNQP. The CDR3 reads in full as CSARGQAGSNQPQHF.

This clone was detected many times. Read coverage stops 3 residues before the CDR3 terminus; the germline J gene supplies the remainder. The chain joins TRBV10-3 to TRBJ1-2; TRBD1 matches at 9 bases. The trim removed 6 bases at V and 1 base at J, leaving 3 bases unmatched. CDR3 length equals 14 residues. CDR1 ENHRY and CDR2 SYGVKD come from the germline V gene. CDR3 residues: CAISRQGDNYGYTF. The CDR3 DNA, read in part, is TGTGCCATCAGCCGACAGGGGGATAACTATGGC.

The table lists this clone with many counts. With the read ending 3 residues before the CDR3 end, the germline J gene is used to fill in that end. V gene TRBV20-1 combines with J gene TRBJ2-3; unclear D gene. Germline-derived CDR1 and CDR2 are DFQATT and SNEGSKA (reference sequence). Trimming took 4 bases from V and 0 from J, leaving 8 bases between them. The CDR3 totals 13 residues. The CDR3 spells CSANLRSTDTQYF. The sequenced part of the CDR3 DNA is TGCAGTGCTAACCTACGGAGCACAGATACG.

This clone was seen repeatedly, ten times or more. With the read ending 3 residues before the CDR3 end, the germline J gene is used to fill in that end. The chain recombines TRBV7-3 with TRBJ1-1; TRBD1 aligns across 9 bases. This CDR3 spans 13 amino acids. CDR1 and CDR2 (germline): SGHTA, FQGTGA. The J segment lost 5 bases and the V segment lost 5 bases, leaving 3 bases of the junction unmatched. The CDR3 bases that were read are TGTGCCAGCAGCAGACAGGGGGGAACTGAA. The encoded protein is CASSRQGGTE. The entire CDR3 sequence reads CASSRQGGTEAFF.

In the case of this clone: At one boundary the junction diverges from the germline segment, which might be a read error. The read falls 3 residues short of the CDR3 end, and the missing part is taken from the germline J gene. The rearrangement uses TRBV30 and TRBJ1-2; no definite D call. CDR1 is GTSNPN and CDR2 is SVGIG in the germline V gene (reference sequence). The CDR3 totals 11 residues. The DNA read from the CDR3 is TGTGCCGGGAGGAACTCCTACGAC. It encodes CAGRNSYD. The CDR3, in full, reads CAGRNSYDYTF.

This clone has more than one count but fewer than ten. The read stops 3 residues short of the end of the CDR3; the missing end is completed from the germline J gene. This chain uses TRBV30 with TRBJ2-3, with 8 bases fitting TRBD2. The CDR3 totals 16 residues. After removal of 1 base from V and 8 bases from J, the junction contained 14 bases not matched to a gene. The germline V gene encodes CDR1 GTSNPN and CDR2 SVGIG (reference sequence). CDR3 in amino acids: CAWSAPGTRVSGTQYF. The part of the CDR3 DNA that was read is TGTGCCTGGAGTGCCCCCGGGACTAGGGTGTCGGGTACG.

In the case of this clone: The missing CDR3 end, 3 residues past where the read stops, is filled in from the germline J gene. The chain couples TRBV2 to TRBJ2-5, with TRBD2 as a possible D gene (6 bases). Germline V CDR1 and CDR2: SNHLY, FYNNEI. The CDR3 length is 13 residues. V was clipped by 6 bases and J by 1 base, with 9 bases between them. CDR3: CASRGGVQETQYF. The part of the CDR3 DNA that was read is TGTGCCAGCAGAGGCGGGGTCCAAGAGACC.

This clone was seen many times. The CDR3 end lies 3 residues beyond the end of the read and is filled in from the germline J gene. The chain has TRBV6-1 and TRBJ2-7, with TRBD2 identical over 8 bases. The CDR3 spans 14 residues. The J segment lost 1 base and the V segment lost 4 bases, leaving 3 bases of the junction unmatched. Per germline, CDR1 MNHNS and CDR2 SASEGT. The sequenced part of the CDR3 DNA is TGTGCCAGCAGTGTTAGCGGGAAGTCCTACGAG. This sequence encodes CASSVSGKSYE. The whole CDR3 is CASSVSGKSYEQYF.

This clone was seen a handful of times. The CDR3 DNA, read in part, is TGCGCCAGCAGTGGAGGGTACGGGACTAGCGGGTACAATGAG. Its protein product is CASSGGYGTSGYNE. The CDR3 as a whole reads CASSGGYGTSGYNEQFF. The chain combines TRBV10-2 with TRBJ2-1, with 12 bases lining up with TRBD2. With the read ending 3 residues before the CDR3 end, the germline J gene is used to fill in that end. V gave up 4 bases and J gave up 4 bases; unmatched junction bases: 8. The CDR3 runs to 17 residues. From germline, CDR1 is WSHSY and CDR2 SAAADI.

This clone was found many times. Read data end 3 residues before the CDR3 end; the end is taken from the germline J gene. The V and J genes are TRBV2 and TRBJ2-1; D perhaps matches TRBD2 (5 bases). CDR1 and CDR2 (germline): SNHLY, FYNNEI. The CDR3 is made up of 16 amino acids. Trimming left V 2 bases short and J 4 bases short, with 15 bases between. The CDR3 protein is CASSELRTGRYNEQFF. Partial CDR3 DNA: TGTGCCAGCAGTGAACTCAGGACTGGTCGGTACAATGAG.

Many counts were recorded for this clone. The read stops 3 residues short of the end of the CDR3; the missing end is completed from the germline J gene. V gene TRBV18 combines with J gene TRBJ2-7, with 10 bases fitting TRBD1. The germline CDR1 and CDR2 sequences are KGHSH and LQKENI. The CDR3 has 14 residues. V shed 3 bases, J shed 5 bases, and the junction held 4 bases outside the gene matches. The CDR3 here is CASSPGQGRHEQYF. The part of the CDR3 DNA that was read is TGTGCCAGCTCACCGGGACAGGGGCGGCACGAG.

This clone was detected many times. The CDR3 end is not reached by the read, which stops 3 residues before it; the germline J gene fills it in. The rearrangement links TRBV5-1 to TRBJ2-5; 7 nucleotides match TRBD1. This CDR3 region has 17 residues. J was trimmed by 0 bases and V by 4 bases; bases with no gene match: 12. The germline gives CDR1 SGHRS, CDR2 YFSETQ. CDR3 DNA, as far as it was read: TGCGCCAGCAGCCGGCCATGGGGACAGCCCGACCAAGAGACC. Its protein product is CASSRPWGQPDQET. In full, the CDR3 is CASSRPWGQPDQETQYF.

This clone was observed at least ten times. The read ends 3 residues before the CDR3 terminus; that terminus is restored from the germline J gene. Other DNA sequences from this sample encode an identical CDR3 as well. This chain joins TRBV18 and TRBJ2-5; D is perhaps TRBD1 (5 bases). The V gene lost 3 bases and the J gene lost 2 bases, with 7 bases spanning the gap. The CDR3 runs to 13 residues. Germline V gene lookup returns CDR1 KGHSH and CDR2 LQKENI. Incomplete CDR3 DNA: TGTGCCAGCTCACCTCGACAGCAAGAGACC. Its translation is CASSPRQQET. Given in full, the CDR3 is CASSPRQQETQYF.

This clone was observed a handful of times. The CDR3 bases that were read are TGCGCCAGCAGCCTAGGACAGGAGATCTATGGC. Its protein is CASSLGQEIYG. The CDR3 in full is CASSLGQEIYGYTF. The chain recombines TRBV5-1 with TRBJ1-2, with TRBD1 identical over 7 bases. The read is 3 residues too short to cover the CDR3 end, so that end is filled in from the germline J gene. The CDR3 is made up of 14 amino acids. J lost 4 bases, V lost 4 bases, and 7 bases had no gene match. The germline V gene has CDR1 SGHRS and CDR2 YFSETQ.

The table lists this clone with many counts. Coverage ceases 3 residues before the CDR3 finishes, and the germline J gene fills in the end. V is TRBV19 and J is TRBJ2-1; possible D gene TRBD1, 6 bases. This CDR3 region has 15 residues. Germline CDR1 and CDR2: LNHDA and SQIVND (reference sequence). Trimming took 5 bases from V and 6 from J, leaving 17 bases between them. The CDR3 sequence: CASSSSQGFVNEQFF. The covered CDR3 bases are TGTGCCAGTAGTTCGTCACAGGGTTTTGTCAATGAG.

This clone was seen at least ten times. The read halts 3 residues ahead of the CDR3 end, with the missing end drawn from the germline J gene. This chain links TRBV29-1 with TRBJ1-6; 7 bases match TRBD1. Per the germline V gene, CDR1 is SQVTM and CDR2 is ANQGSEA. The CDR3 consists of 14 residues. V trimming: 5 bases; J trimming: 6 bases; junction bases outside the gene matches: 7. The CDR3 is CSVQFGTANSPLHF. The CDR3 DNA, read in part, is TGCAGCGTTCAGTTCGGGACAGCTAATTCACCC.

This clone occurred many times. The read terminates 3 residues ahead of where the CDR3 ends, so the germline J gene completes it. The chain links TRBV30 to TRBJ2-1; 12 nucleotides match TRBD2. CDR1 and CDR2 from the germline V gene are GTSNPN and SVGIG (reference sequence). J gave up 4 bases and V 2 bases, and 6 bases lay outside the gene matches. This CDR3 has 16 amino acids. The DNA read from the CDR3 is TGTGCCTGGAGTACACTCACTAGCGGGGGGTACAATGAG. Amino acid sequence: CAWSTLTSGGYNE. The full-length CDR3 reads as CAWSTLTSGGYNEQFF. Based on the CDR3 plus reference TRBV30 and TRBJ2-1, the full variable domain is SQTIHQWPATLVQPVGSPLSLECTVEGTSNPNLYWYRQAAGRGLQLLFYSVGIGQISSEVPQNLSASRPQDRQFILSSKKLLLSDSGFYLCAWSTLTSGGYNEQFFGPGTRLTVL.

This clone was counted ten times or more. The read falls 3 residues short of the CDR3 end, and the missing part is taken from the germline J gene. The genes are TRBV4-1 and TRBJ2-3; 9 bases fit TRBD1. Germline CDR1 MGHRA, CDR2 YSYEKL. V lost 2 bases to trimming and J lost 7 bases; unmatched junction nucleotides: 13. The CDR3 loop spans 17 amino acids. CDR3 DNA, as far as it was read: TGCGCCAGCAGCCAACAACCACCGGGACAGGGCTTAAATACG. Its protein is CASSQQPPGQGLNT. The entire CDR3 sequence reads CASSQQPPGQGLNTQYF.

This clone was detected many times. The read terminates 3 residues ahead of where the CDR3 ends, so the germline J gene completes it. The chain uses TRBV20-1 and TRBJ2-7, with 12 bases identical to TRBD2. The CDR3 runs 15 residues. Germline-derived CDR1 and CDR2 are DFQATT and SNEGSKA (reference sequence). V gave up 3 bases and J gave up 4 bases; unmatched junction bases: 7. The CDR3 sequence is CSASGLAGLEYEQYF. The DNA read from the CDR3 is TGCAGTGCTAGTGGACTAGCGGGGCTGGAATACGAG.

This clone was detected many times. The read terminates 3 residues ahead of where the CDR3 ends, so the germline J gene completes it. The J gene is TRBJ2-4, the V gene TRBV6-1, with a weak D call TRBD2 (6 bases). CDR3 size: 15 residues. Germline loops: CDR1 MNHNS, CDR2 SASEGT. Trimming shortened V by 4 bases and J by 0 bases, and 10 bases separated the two germline ends. CDR3 sequence: CASSAGLLAKNIQYF. Incomplete CDR3 DNA: TGTGCCAGCAGTGCGGGACTCCTAGCCAAAAACATT.

Ten or more counts support this clone. The sequence runs out 3 residues before the end of the CDR3; the remainder is reconstructed from the germline J gene. The chain combines TRBV4-1 with TRBJ2-7; tentative D call: TRBD2 (6 bases). Germline CDR1 is MGHRA and CDR2 is YSYEKL. The CDR3 runs 15 residues. V lost 3 bases to trimming and J lost 4 bases, with 16 bases between them. CDR3 residues: CASSQAGLRIYEQYF. Incomplete CDR3 DNA: TGCGCCAGCAGCCAGGCGGGACTTAGGATATACGAG.

This clone was seen ten or more times. CDR3 DNA (partial): TGCAGTGCTAGGAGGGACAGGGATCGGCAGCCC. Amino acids: CSARRDRDRQP. The CDR3 as a whole reads CSARRDRDRQPQHF. The V and J genes are TRBV20-1 and TRBJ1-5, with 9 bases fitting TRBD1. Read coverage stops 3 residues before the CDR3 terminus; the germline J gene supplies the remainder. CDR3 size: 14 residues. Germline V gene data show CDR1 as DFQATT and CDR2 as SNEGSKA (reference sequence). The V segment lost 3 bases and the J segment 7 bases; nucleotides outside the gene matches: 7.

This clone was counted ten times or more. The read falls 3 residues short of the CDR3 end, and the missing part is taken from the germline J gene. The chain employs TRBV7-8 and TRBJ1-4; the D gene is possibly TRBD1 (6 bases). CDR3 length: 16 residues. Trimming cost V 5 bases and J 5 bases, with 18 bases left between them. The germline V gene encodes CDR1 SGHVS and CDR2 FQNEAQ. The CDR3 DNA, read in part, is TGTGCCAGCAGCAGCTATCAGGGGCCCCTAAATGAAAAA. It specifies CASSSYQGPLNEK. The whole CDR3 protein is CASSSYQGPLNEKLFF.

To note about this clone: One end of the junction varies from germline; a read error may be responsible. The sequenced fragment ends 3 residues before the CDR3 boundary, so the rest is inferred from the germline J gene. The chain uses TRBV30 and TRBJ2-3; D possibly corresponds to TRBD2 (6 bases). The CDR3 runs 17 residues. The germline gives CDR1 GTSNPN, CDR2 SVGIG (reference sequence). The covered CDR3 bases are TGTGCCTGGAGTGTACGGGGAGGCCCCGCGGGCGCAGAGACG. Translating it yields CAWSVRGGPAGAET. The entire CDR3 reads CAWSVRGGPAGAETQYF.

Turning to this clone: The read gets to within 3 residues of the CDR3 end, and the germline J gene fills in the rest. V and J are TRBV7-2 and TRBJ2-1; D remains ambiguous. The CDR3 has 14 amino acids. CDR1 and CDR2 from the germline V gene are SGHTA and FQGNSA. Trimming cost V 7 bases and J 0 bases, with 10 bases left between them. The sequenced part of the CDR3 DNA is TGTGCCAGCACAAAACTGCGCTCCTACAATGAG. Its translation is CASTKLRSYNE. The whole CDR3 sequence reads CASTKLRSYNEQFF.

This clone was counted at least ten times. The read comes to an end 3 residues before the CDR3 does, leaving the germline J gene to fill in the end. The chain recombines TRBV30 with TRBJ2-1, with 7 positions matching TRBD2. The CDR3 runs to 14 residues. Unmatched junction bases numbered 12, after V lost 8 bases and J lost 5 bases. Looked up from germline, CDR1 is GTSNPN and CDR2 is SVGIG (reference sequence). The CDR3 loop is CAGVGLAVNNEQFF. The DNA read from the CDR3 is TGTGCCGGGGTGGGGCTAGCGGTAAACAATGAG.

This clone has only a few counts. CDR3 DNA (partial): TGCAGTGCCAGTATCATAGCGGGAGTTTCCTACGAG. Amino acids: CSASIIAGVSYE. The complete CDR3 reads CSASIIAGVSYEQYF. The chain recombines TRBV20-1 with TRBJ2-7, with TRBD2 identical over 9 bases. The read gets to within 3 residues of the CDR3 end, and the germline J gene fills in the rest. The junction had 10 bases not matched to a gene; V was cut back by 6 bases and J by 1 base. Germline V gene lookup returns CDR1 DFQATT and CDR2 SNEGSKA (reference sequence). CDR3 length: 15 residues.

This clone was detected many times. The CDR3 end is not reached by the read, which stops 3 residues before it; the germline J gene fills it in. This chain connects TRBV29-1 to TRBJ2-7; 8 bases are shared with TRBD1. Germline CDR1 is SQVTM and CDR2 is ANQGSEA. V was pared by 6 bases and J by 5 bases, with 12 bases of the junction left unmatched. The CDR3 covers 14 residues. The CDR3 DNA, read in part, is TGCAGCGTCCCAGCAGGGGGGACAGGCCACGAG. It translates to CSVPAGGTGHE. The entire CDR3 protein is CSVPAGGTGHEQYF.

This clone has a count of ten or more. The read terminates 3 residues ahead of where the CDR3 ends, so the germline J gene completes it. V gene TRBV29-1 combines with J gene TRBJ2-7; 11 bases match TRBD2. CDR3 length equals 15 residues. Trimming at V came to 3 bases and at J to 3 bases, leaving 7 bases not matched to a gene. Germline-derived CDR1 and CDR2 are SQVTM and ANQGSEA. The CDR3 is CSVDRLAGGSYEQYF. The sequenced part of the CDR3 DNA is TGCAGCGTTGATAGGCTAGCGGGGGGCAGCTACGAG.

This clone was seen repeatedly, ten times or more. The observed sequence ends 3 residues before the CDR3 terminus, with the missing tail filled in from the germline J gene. The J gene is TRBJ2-2, the V gene TRBV5-1; weak D call: TRBD2 (5 bases). Germline CDR1 SGHRS, CDR2 YFSETQ. The CDR3 is made up of 14 amino acids. The ends were cut back, 6 bases at V and 4 bases at J, with 13 bases in the middle. The CDR3: CASKEGGFTGELFF. The covered CDR3 bases are TGCGCCAGCAAAGAGGGCGGGTTCACCGGGGAG.